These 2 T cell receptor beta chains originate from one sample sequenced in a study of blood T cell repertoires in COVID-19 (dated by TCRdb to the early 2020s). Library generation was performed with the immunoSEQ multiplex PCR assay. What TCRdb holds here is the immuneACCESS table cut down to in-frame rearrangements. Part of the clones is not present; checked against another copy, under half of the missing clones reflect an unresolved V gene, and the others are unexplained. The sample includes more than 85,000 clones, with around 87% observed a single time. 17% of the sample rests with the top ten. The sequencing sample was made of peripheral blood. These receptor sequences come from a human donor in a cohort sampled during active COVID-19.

DNA of the CDR3: TGTGCCAGCAGTCTACAGGGGGGAACAAATCAGCCCCAGCATTTT. Translated: CASSLQGGTNQPQHF. The chain recombines TRBV6-5 with TRBJ1-5; 8 bases agree with TRBD1. There are 15 residues in the CDR3. Per germline, CDR1 MNHEY and CDR2 SVGAGI. V dropped 5 bases and J dropped 4; count of bases not matched to a gene: 7.

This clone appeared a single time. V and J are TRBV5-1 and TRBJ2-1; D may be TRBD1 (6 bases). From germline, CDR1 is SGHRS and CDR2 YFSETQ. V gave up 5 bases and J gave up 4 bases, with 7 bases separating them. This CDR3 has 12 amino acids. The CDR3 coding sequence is TGCGCCAGCAGACAGGGATACAATGAGCAGTTCTTC. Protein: CASRQGYNEQFF. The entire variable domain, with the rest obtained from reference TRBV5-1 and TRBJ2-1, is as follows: KAGVTQTPRYLIKTRGQQVTLSCSPISGHRSVSWYQQTPGQGLQFLFEYFSETQRNKGNFPGRFSGRQFSNSRSEMNVSTLELGDSALYLCASRQGYNEQFFGPGTRLTVL.